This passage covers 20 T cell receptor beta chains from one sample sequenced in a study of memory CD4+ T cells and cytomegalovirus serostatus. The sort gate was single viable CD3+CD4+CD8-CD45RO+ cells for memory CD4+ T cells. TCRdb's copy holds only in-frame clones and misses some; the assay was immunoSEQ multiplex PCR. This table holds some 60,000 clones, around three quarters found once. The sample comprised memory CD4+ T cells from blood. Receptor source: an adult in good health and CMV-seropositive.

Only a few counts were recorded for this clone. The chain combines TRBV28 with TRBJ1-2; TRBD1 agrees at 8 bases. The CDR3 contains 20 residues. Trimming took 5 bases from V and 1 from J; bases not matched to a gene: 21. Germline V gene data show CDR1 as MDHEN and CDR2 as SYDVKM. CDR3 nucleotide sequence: TGTGCCAGCAGTAGAACAGGGGGATACACCCTGGAGGCCCTTAACTATGGCTACACCTTC. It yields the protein CASSRTGGYTLEALNYGYTF.

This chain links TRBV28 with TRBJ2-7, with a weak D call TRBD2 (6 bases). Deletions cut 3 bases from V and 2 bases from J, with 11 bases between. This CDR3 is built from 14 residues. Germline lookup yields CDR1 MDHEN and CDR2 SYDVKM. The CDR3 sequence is CASSFRGLTYEQYF. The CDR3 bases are TGTGCCAGCAGTTTTAGGGGACTCACCTACGAGCAGTACTTC.

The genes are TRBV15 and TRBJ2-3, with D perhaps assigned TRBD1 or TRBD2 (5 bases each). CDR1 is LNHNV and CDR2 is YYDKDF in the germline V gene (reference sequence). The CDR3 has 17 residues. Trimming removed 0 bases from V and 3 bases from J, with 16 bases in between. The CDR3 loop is CATSRDPGAGWTDTQYF. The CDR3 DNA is TGTGCCACCAGCAGAGATCCCGGGGCAGGGTGGACAGATACGCAGTATTTT.

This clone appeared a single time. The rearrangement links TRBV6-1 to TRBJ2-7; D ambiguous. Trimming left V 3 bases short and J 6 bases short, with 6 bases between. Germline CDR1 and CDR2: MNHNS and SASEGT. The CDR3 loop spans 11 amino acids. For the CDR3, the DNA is TGTGCCAGCAGTGATCTAGGCGAGCAGTACGTC. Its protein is CASSDLGEQYV.

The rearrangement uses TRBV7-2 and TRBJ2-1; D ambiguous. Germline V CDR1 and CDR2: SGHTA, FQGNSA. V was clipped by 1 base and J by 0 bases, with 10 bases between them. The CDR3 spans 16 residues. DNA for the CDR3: TGTGCCAGCAGCTTAGAACTCCTCAGCTCCTACAATGAGCAGTTCTTC. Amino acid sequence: CASSLELLSSYNEQFF.

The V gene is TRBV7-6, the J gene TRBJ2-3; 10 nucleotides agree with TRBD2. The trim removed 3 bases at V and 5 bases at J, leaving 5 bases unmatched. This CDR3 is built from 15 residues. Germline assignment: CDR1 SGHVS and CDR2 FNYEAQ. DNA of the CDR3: TGTGCCAGCAGCTTGACTAGCGGGTGGGGAGATACGCAGTATTTT. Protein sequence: CASSLTSGWGDTQYF.

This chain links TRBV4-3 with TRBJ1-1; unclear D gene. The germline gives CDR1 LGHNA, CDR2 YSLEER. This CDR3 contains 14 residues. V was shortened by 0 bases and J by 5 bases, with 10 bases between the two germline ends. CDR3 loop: CASSQDFRGTEAFF. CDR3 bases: TGCGCCAGCAGCCAAGATTTTCGAGGAACTGAAGCTTTCTTT.

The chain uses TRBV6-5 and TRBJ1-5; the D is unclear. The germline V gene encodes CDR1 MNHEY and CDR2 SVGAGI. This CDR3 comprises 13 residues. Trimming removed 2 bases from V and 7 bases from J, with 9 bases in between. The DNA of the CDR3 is TGTGCCAGCAGTTACGGGGAAGAACAGCCCCAGCATTTT. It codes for CASSYGEEQPQHF.

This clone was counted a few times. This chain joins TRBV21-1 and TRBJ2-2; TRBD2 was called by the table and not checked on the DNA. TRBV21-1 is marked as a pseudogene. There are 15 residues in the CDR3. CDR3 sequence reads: CASILGDSYTGELFF. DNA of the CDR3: TGTGCCAGCATCTTGGGGGACTCCTACACCGGGGAGCTGTTTTTT.

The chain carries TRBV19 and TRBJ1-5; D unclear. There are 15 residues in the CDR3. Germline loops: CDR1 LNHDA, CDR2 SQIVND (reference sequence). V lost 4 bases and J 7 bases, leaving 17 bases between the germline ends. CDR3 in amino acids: CASSKTDPNYQPQHF. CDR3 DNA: TGTGCCAGTAGTAAAACCGACCCTAATTACCAGCCCCAGCATTTT. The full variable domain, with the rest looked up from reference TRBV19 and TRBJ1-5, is DGGITQSPKYLFRKEGQNVTLSCEQNLNHDAMYWYRQDPGQGLRLIYYSQIVNDFQKGDIAEGYSVSREKKESFPLTVTSAQKNPTAFYLCASSKTDPNYQPQHFGDGTRLSIL.

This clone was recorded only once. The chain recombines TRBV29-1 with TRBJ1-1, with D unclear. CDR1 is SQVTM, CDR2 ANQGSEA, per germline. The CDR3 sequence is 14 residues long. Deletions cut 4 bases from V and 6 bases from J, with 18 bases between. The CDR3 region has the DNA TGCAGCGTTGCCCCTTCCGCCGGCCCCGCTGAAGCTTTCTTT. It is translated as CSVAPSAGPAEAFF. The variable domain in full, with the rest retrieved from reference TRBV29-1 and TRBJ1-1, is SAVISQKPSRDICQRGTSLTIQCQVDSQVTMMFWYRQQPGQSLTLIATANQGSEATYESGFVIDKFPISRPNLTFSTLTVSNMSPEDSSIYLCSVAPSAGPAEAFFGQGTRLTVV.

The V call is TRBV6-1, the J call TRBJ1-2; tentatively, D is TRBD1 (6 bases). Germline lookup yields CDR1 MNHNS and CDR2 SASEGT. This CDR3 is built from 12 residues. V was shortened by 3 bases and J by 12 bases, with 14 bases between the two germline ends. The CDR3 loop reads CASSDRWTVHTF. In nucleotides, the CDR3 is TGTGCCAGCAGTGATCGGTGGACAGTACACACCTTC.

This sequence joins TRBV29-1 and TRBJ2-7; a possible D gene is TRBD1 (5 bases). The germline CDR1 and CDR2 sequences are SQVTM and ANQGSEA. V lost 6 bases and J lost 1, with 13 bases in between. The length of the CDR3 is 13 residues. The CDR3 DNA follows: TGCAGCGTGGCCAAAACAGGATCCTACGAGCAGTACTTC. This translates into CSVAKTGSYEQYF.

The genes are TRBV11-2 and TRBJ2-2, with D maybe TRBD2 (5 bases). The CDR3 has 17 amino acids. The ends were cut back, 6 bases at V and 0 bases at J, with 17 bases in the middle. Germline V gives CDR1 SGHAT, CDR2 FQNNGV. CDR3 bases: TGTGCCAGCAGGCACCTTAGCGATTACGCGAACACCGGGGAGCTGTTTTTT. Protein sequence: CASRHLSDYANTGELFF.

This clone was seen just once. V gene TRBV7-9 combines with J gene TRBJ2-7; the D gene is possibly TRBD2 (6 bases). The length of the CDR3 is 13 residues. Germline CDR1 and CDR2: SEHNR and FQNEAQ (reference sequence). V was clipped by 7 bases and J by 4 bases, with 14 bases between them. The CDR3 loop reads CASNPSGTYEQYF. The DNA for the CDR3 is TGTGCCAGCAACCCCTCGGGGACTTACGAGCAGTACTTC.

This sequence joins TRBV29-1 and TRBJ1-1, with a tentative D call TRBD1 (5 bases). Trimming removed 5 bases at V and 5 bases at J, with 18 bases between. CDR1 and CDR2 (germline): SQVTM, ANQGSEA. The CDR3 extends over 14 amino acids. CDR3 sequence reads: CSVSPHGGRTEAFF. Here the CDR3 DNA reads TGCAGCGTTTCGCCCCATGGGGGTAGGACTGAAGCTTTCTTT.

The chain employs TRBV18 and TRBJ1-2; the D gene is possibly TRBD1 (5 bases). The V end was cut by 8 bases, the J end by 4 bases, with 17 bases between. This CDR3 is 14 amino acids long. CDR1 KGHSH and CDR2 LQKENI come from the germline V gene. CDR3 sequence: CASRDGGSSYGYTF. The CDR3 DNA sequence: TGTGCCAGCCGCGACGGGGGGAGCTCCTATGGCTACACCTTC.

The CDR3 region is CAWGFGTSVETQYF. CDR3 nucleotides: TGTGCCTGGGGGTTCGGGACTAGCGTTGAGACCCAGTACTTC. This chain uses TRBV30 with TRBJ2-5; 10 bases are shared with TRBD2. The CDR3 loop spans 14 amino acids. The germline gives CDR1 GTSNPN, CDR2 SVGIG (reference sequence). V shed 5 bases and J 5 bases; nucleotides not matched to a gene: 8.

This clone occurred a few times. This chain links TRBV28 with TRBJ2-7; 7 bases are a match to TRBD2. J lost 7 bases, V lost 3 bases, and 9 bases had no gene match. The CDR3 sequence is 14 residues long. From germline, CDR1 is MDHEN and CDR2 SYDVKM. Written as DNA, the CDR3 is TGTGCCAGCAGTTTGGTGGGGGGGACGTATGAGCAGTACTTC. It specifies CASSLVGGTYEQYF. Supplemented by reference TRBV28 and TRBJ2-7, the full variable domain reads DVKVTQSSRYLVKRTGEKVFLECVQDMDHENMFWYRQDPGLGLRLIYFSYDVKMKEKGDIPEGYSVSREKKERFSLILESASTNQTSMYLCASSLVGGTYEQYFGPGTRLTVT.

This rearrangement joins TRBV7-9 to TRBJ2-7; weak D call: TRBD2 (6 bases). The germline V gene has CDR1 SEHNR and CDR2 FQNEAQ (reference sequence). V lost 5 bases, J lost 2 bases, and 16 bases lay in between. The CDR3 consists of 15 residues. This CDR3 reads CASSGRSSVTYEQYF. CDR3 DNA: TGTGCCAGCAGCGGCCGATCTAGCGTAACCTACGAGCAGTACTTC.